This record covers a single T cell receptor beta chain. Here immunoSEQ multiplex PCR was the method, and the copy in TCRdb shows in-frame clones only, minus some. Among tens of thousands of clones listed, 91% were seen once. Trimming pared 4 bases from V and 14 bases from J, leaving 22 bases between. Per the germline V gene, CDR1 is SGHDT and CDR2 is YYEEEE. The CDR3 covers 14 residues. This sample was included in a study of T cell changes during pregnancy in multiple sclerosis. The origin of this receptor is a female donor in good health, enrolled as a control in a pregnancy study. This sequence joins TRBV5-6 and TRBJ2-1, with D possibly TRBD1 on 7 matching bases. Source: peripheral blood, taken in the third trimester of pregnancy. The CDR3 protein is CASSRKRTIRGEFF. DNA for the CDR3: TGTGCCAGCAGCCGAAAAAGGACTATCAGGGGGGAGTTCTTC.